These T cell receptor beta chains were read from a single sample in a study of cytomegalovirus exposure and HLA in healthy donors. Assay used: immunoSEQ multiplex PCR; TCRdb lists only in-frame clones, some missing. The data hold approximately 30,000 clones, with less than 70% observed a single time. The source material was PBMCs. These receptors came from a man aged 45 to 65 in good health and CMV-seropositive. CDR3s include the opening cysteine and the closing phenylalanine or tryptophan. The order of the fields is clone size, D gene, J gene, V gene, CDR3 DNA, CDR3 protein. The D gene is left open where the match is weak. Clone sizes are given selectively: once, few, many, or a class where the clone is expanded.

clone size: .; D gene: .; J gene: TRBJ1-5; V gene: TRBV15; CDR3 DNA: TGTGCCACCAGCGTTGGCCCCTCTCAGCCCCAGCATTTT; CDR3 protein: CATSVGPSQPQHF
clone size: .; D gene: .; J gene: TRBJ2-7; V gene: TRBV30; CDR3 DNA: TGTGCCTGGAGTCGCCGAGACGAGCAGTACTTC; CDR3 protein: CAWSRRDEQYF
clone size: .; D gene: TRBD1; J gene: TRBJ2-1; V gene: TRBV27; CDR3 DNA: TGTGCCAGCAGTTTAAAAAGGGGGCGCGGCGATGAGCAGTTCTTC; CDR3 protein: CASSLKRGRGDEQFF
clone size: .; D gene: .; J gene: TRBJ1-2; V gene: TRBV2; CDR3 DNA: TGTGCCAGCAGTGAAACAGGCAATGGCTATGGCTACACCTTC; CDR3 protein: CASSETGNGYGYTF
clone size: .; D gene: .; J gene: TRBJ1-5; V gene: TRBV28; CDR3 DNA: TGTGCCAGCAGTGGAGCCTATAGCAATCAGCCCCAGCATTTT; CDR3 protein: CASSGAYSNQPQHF
clone size: many; D gene: TRBD2; J gene: TRBJ2-1; V gene: TRBV4-2; CDR3 DNA: TGTGCCAGCAGCTCCCGGACTAGCGGGGGGTTCACGGCGAATGAGCAGTTCTTC; CDR3 protein: CASSSRTSGGFTANEQFF
clone size: .; D gene: TRBD1; J gene: TRBJ1-2; V gene: TRBV11-2; CDR3 DNA: TGTGCCAGCAGCTTAGGACAGGGAAACGGCTACACCTTC; CDR3 protein: CASSLGQGNGYTF
clone size: .; D gene: .; J gene: TRBJ2-1; V gene: TRBV18; CDR3 DNA: TGTGCCAGCTCACCACCTAGCGTCAATGAGCAGTTCTTC; CDR3 protein: CASSPPSVNEQFF
clone size: .; D gene: .; J gene: TRBJ1-1; V gene: TRBV18; CDR3 DNA: TGTGCCAGCTCACCGGTAGTCGGGAACACTGAAGCTTTCTTT; CDR3 protein: CASSPVVGNTEAFF
clone size: .; D gene: TRBD1; J gene: TRBJ2-3; V gene: TRBV13; CDR3 DNA: TGTGCCAGCAGCGATCGACAGGGGGTGGGGGATACGCAGTATTTT; CDR3 protein: CASSDRQGVGDTQYF
clone size: once; D gene: TRBD1; J gene: TRBJ2-7; V gene: TRBV28; CDR3 DNA: TGTGCCAGCAGTTTATTATACGGGACAGGGTACTACGAGCAGTACTTC; CDR3 protein: CASSLLYGTGYYEQYF
clone size: medium-sized; D gene: .; J gene: TRBJ1-5; V gene: TRBV5-6; CDR3 DNA: TGTGCCAGCAGCTTGGGGTGGAGGCAGCCCCAGCATTTT; CDR3 protein: CASSLGWRQPQHF
clone size: once; D gene: .; J gene: TRBJ1-1; V gene: TRBV14; CDR3 DNA: TGTGCCAGCAGCCAAGCAGGAGGTCAAGCTTTCTTT; CDR3 protein: CASSQAGGQAFF
clone size: .; D gene: .; J gene: TRBJ1-2; V gene: TRBV28; CDR3 DNA: TGTGCCAGCAGTTCCGGGACAAATGTCTATGGCTACACCTTC; CDR3 protein: CASSSGTNVYGYTF
clone size: .; D gene: TRBD2; J gene: TRBJ2-2; V gene: TRBV5-4; CDR3 DNA: TGTGCCAGCAGCCCGGGCGGGCTAGCGGGTACCGGGGAGCTGTTTTTT; CDR3 protein: CASSPGGLAGTGELFF